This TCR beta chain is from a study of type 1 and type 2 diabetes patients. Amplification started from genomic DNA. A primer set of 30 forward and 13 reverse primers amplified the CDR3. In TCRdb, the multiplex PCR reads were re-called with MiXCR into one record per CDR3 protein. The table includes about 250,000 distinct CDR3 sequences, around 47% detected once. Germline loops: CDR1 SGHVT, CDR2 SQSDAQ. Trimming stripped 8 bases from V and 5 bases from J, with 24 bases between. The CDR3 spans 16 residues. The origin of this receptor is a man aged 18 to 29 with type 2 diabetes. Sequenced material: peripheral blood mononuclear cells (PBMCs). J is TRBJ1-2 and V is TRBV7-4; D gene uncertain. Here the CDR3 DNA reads TGTGCCAGCCGCCCGAGGAGAGACTCTCTAATATATGGCTACACCTTC. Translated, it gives CASRPRRDSLIYGYTF.